Following are 16 T cell receptor beta chains from one sample sequenced in a study of shared clonotypes between healthy human individuals. Produced via immunoSEQ multiplex PCR; TCRdb's table is partial and in-frame only. The sample has 520,000 or so clones; roughly 78% are singletons. Input material: PBMCs. The receptor set was obtained from a woman between 35 and 50 years old in good health. Some clones in this sample may be carry-over from other donors' samples.

This clone was seen a handful of times. The chain has TRBV30 and TRBJ1-1; D uncertain. Germline-derived CDR1 and CDR2 are GTSNPN and SVGIG (reference sequence). The CDR3 contains 12 residues. Trimming left V 0 bases short and J 3 bases short, with 5 bases between. This CDR3 reads CAWSVRDTEAFF. The CDR3 DNA reads as TGTGCCTGGAGTGTCAGAGACACTGAAGCTTTCTTT.

This chain connects TRBV5-8 to TRBJ1-1; the match to TRBD1 covers 7 bases. CDR1 is SGHTS, CDR2 YDEGEE, per germline. Trimming cost V 4 bases and J 4 bases; bases outside gene matches: 10. This CDR3 is 15 amino acids long. In DNA, the CDR3 is TGTGCCAGCAGCCAGGGTGCAGGGGGAAGCACTGAAGCTTTCTTT. This codes for CASSQGAGGSTEAFF.

This rearrangement joins TRBV2 to TRBJ1-5; D not resolved. The CDR3 sequence is 14 residues long. CDR1 is SNHLY and CDR2 is FYNNEI in the germline V gene. Trimming pared 6 bases from V and 0 bases from J, leaving 9 bases between. The CDR3 DNA is TGTGCCAGCAGCTGGCCGAATAGCAATCAGCCCCAGCATTTT. This translates into CASSWPNSNQPQHF.

The table lists this clone with a count of one. The CDR3 nucleotides are TGCGCCAGCAGTGTAAGAAGGGGGACAGGCGGTAATGAAGCTTTCTTT. It specifies CASSVRRGTGGNEAFF. This chain joins TRBV10-1 and TRBJ1-1; TRBD1 agrees at 8 bases. V trimming: 4 bases; J trimming: 7 bases; junction bases outside the gene matches: 14. This CDR3 comprises 16 residues. Germline V lookup: CDR1 WNHNN, CDR2 SYGVQD (reference sequence).

V gene TRBV5-1 combines with J gene TRBJ1-1, with D perhaps TRBD1 (6 bases). CDR3 length equals 14 residues. Germline-derived CDR1 and CDR2 are SGHRS and YFSETQ. V was cut by 4 bases and J by 4 bases, with 14 bases left in between. The CDR3 protein is CASSPRTGLTEAFF. In nucleotides, the CDR3 is TGCGCCAGCAGCCCACGAACAGGGCTCACTGAAGCTTTCTTT. Together with reference TRBV5-1 and TRBJ1-1, the CDR3 gives the full variable domain: KAGVTQTPRYLIKTRGQQVTLSCSPISGHRSVSWYQQTPGQGLQFLFEYFSETQRNKGNFPGRFSGRQFSNSRSEMNVSTLELGDSALYLCASSPRTGLTEAFFGQGTRLTVV.

The chain links TRBV7-2 to TRBJ2-3; TRBD2 matches 11 bases. The CDR3 has 16 amino acids. Germline trimming cut 5 bases from V and 2 bases from J; bases unmatched to any gene: 6. CDR1 and CDR2 (germline): SGHTA, FQGNSA. In DNA, the CDR3 is TGTGCCAGCAGCAAGGGACTAGCGGTGACCACAGATACGCAGTATTTT. Encoded protein: CASSKGLAVTTDTQYF.

This chain connects TRBV11-2 to TRBJ2-5; 11 bases are shared with TRBD2. V trimming: 5 bases; J trimming: 5 bases; junction bases outside the gene matches: 10. CDR3 size: 16 residues. Germline loops: CDR1 SGHAT, CDR2 FQNNGV. As DNA, the CDR3 is TGTGCCAGCAGCACGAGACTAGCGGGAATCGAGGAGACCCAGTACTTC. The encoded protein is CASSTRLAGIEETQYF.

This clone was counted a few times. V gene TRBV7-2 combines with J gene TRBJ1-2, with D unresolved. CDR1 SGHTA and CDR2 FQGNSA come from the germline V gene. The CDR3 has 13 residues. V was clipped by 5 bases and J by 2 bases, with 9 bases between them. The CDR3 coding sequence is TGTGCCAGCAGCGTAAGCCAAAACTATGGCTACACCTTC. Protein: CASSVSQNYGYTF. Filled out from reference TRBV7-2 and TRBJ1-2, the complete variable domain reads GAGVSQSPSNKVTEKGKDVELRCDPISGHTALYWYRQSLGQGLEFLIYFQGNSAPDKSGLPSDRFSAERTGGSVSTLTIQRTQQEDSAVYLCASSVSQNYGYTFGSGTRLTVV.

The chain couples TRBV6-5 to TRBJ1-5; no definite D call. Per the germline V gene, CDR1 is MNHEY and CDR2 is SVGAGI. The V end lost 0 bases, the J end lost 7 bases, and 7 bases lay between the germline ends. The CDR3 has 13 amino acids. The CDR3 region has the DNA TGTGCCAGCAGTTACTCAGTAAAACAGCCCCAGCATTTT. Translation gives CASSYSVKQPQHF.

This chain connects TRBV7-9 to TRBJ1-3; D uncertain. Germline V gene data show CDR1 as SEHNR and CDR2 as FQNEAQ (reference sequence). The CDR3 loop spans 18 amino acids. V lost 5 bases and J lost 0, with 20 bases in between. CDR3 nucleotide sequence: TGTGCCAGCAGCGCCCGTATTATGGATTATGGCTCTGGAAACACCATATATTTT. Protein: CASSARIMDYGSGNTIYF.

The chain carries TRBV19 and TRBJ2-5, with 9 bases fitting TRBD2. CDR3 length equals 18 residues. Germline lookup yields CDR1 LNHDA and CDR2 SQIVND (reference sequence). J lost 4 bases, V lost 3 bases, and 15 bases had no gene match. CDR3: CASSMGLGTSSLGETQYF. The CDR3 DNA reads TGTGCCAGTAGTATGGGTCTTGGGACTAGCAGCCTGGGAGAGACCCAGTACTTC.

The chain couples TRBV9 to TRBJ2-2; the D is unclear. There are 14 residues in the CDR3. Between the trimmed V and J ends, which lost 2 bases and 4 bases, there was a span of 9 bases. Germline V gene sequence: CDR1 SGDLS, CDR2 YYNGEE. The CDR3 is CASSVGSLTGELFF. The CDR3 nucleotides are TGTGCCAGCAGCGTCGGAAGCCTCACCGGGGAGCTGTTTTTT.

The chain joins TRBV18 to TRBJ2-5; a weak D match, TRBD1 (5 bases). Germline V gives CDR1 KGHSH, CDR2 LQKENI. The CDR3 is 12 amino acids. Trimming left V 3 bases short and J 4 bases short, with 6 bases between. The CDR3 reads CASSPGPETQYF. DNA of the CDR3: TGTGCCAGCTCACCGGGGCCAGAGACCCAGTACTTC.

The chain combines TRBV12-5 with TRBJ2-5, with 16 bases aligning to TRBD2. The V gene's germline CDR1 is LGHNT and CDR2 FRNRAP. The CDR3 length is 15 residues. The ends lost 4 bases at V and 5 bases at J; junction bases unmatched: 1. CDR3 protein: CASGSGLAGGETQYF. The CDR3 DNA follows: TGTGCTAGTGGTTCGGGACTAGCGGGGGGGGAGACCCAGTACTTC.

The chain joins TRBV7-8 to TRBJ2-5; no firm D call. The CDR3 contains 15 residues. Germline V gives CDR1 SGHVS, CDR2 FQNEAQ. With 2 bases removed from V and 4 bases from J, the gap between germline ends came to 14 bases. The CDR3 sequence is CASSLLLEWGETQYF. DNA of the CDR3: TGTGCCAGCAGCTTACTACTGGAATGGGGAGAGACCCAGTACTTC.

In this sample, this clone turned up many times. The chain joins TRBV7-3 to TRBJ2-2; D is unclear. The CDR3 runs to 13 residues. V was shortened by 5 bases and J by 5 bases, with 9 bases between the two germline ends. Germline CDR1 SGHTA, CDR2 FQGTGA. CDR3 in DNA: TGTGCCAGCAGCCCAGACCGTACCGGGGAGCTGTTTTTT. Protein product: CASSPDRTGELFF.